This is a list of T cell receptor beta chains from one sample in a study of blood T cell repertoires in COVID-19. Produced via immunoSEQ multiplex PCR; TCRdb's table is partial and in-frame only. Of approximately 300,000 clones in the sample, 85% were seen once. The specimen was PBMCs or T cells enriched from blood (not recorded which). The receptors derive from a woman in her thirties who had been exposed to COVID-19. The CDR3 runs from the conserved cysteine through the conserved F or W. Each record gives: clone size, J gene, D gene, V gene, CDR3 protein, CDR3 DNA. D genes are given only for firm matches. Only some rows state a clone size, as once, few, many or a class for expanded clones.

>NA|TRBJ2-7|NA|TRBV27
CASSFQGNSYEQYF
TGTGCCAGCAGTTTCCAGGGGAACTCCTACGAGCAGTACTTC
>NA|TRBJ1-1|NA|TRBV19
CASSGATSITEAFF
TGTGCCAGTAGTGGGGCCACGTCTATCACTGAAGCTTTCTTT
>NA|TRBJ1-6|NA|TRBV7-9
CASSLQGNSPLHF
TGTGCCAGCAGCTTACAGGGCAATTCACCCCTCCACTTT
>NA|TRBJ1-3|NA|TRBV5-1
CASSTESSGNTIYF
TGCGCCAGCAGTACGGAGAGCTCTGGAAACACCATATATTTT
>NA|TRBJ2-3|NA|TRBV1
CTSSQVEDMQYF
TGCACCAGCAGCCAAGTTGAGGATATGCAGTATTTT
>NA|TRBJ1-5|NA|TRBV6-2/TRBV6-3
CASSRQSNQPQHF
TGTGCCAGCAGTCGACAAAGCAATCAGCCCCAGCATTTT
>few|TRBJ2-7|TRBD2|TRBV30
CAWSLGLAFYEQYF
TGTGCCTGGAGTCTTGGACTAGCCTTTTACGAGCAGTACTTC
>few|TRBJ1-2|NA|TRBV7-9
CASSSERANYGYTF
TGTGCCAGCAGCTCCGAGAGAGCGAACTATGGCTACACCTTC
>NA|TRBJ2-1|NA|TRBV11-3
CASSLAYQDEQFF
TGTGCCAGCAGCTTAGCATATCAGGATGAGCAGTTCTTC
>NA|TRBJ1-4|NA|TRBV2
CASRPQTSNEKLFF
TGTGCCAGCAGGCCACAGACGTCTAATGAAAAACTGTTTTTT
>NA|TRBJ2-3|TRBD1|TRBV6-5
CASIYRGTDTQYF
TGTGCCAGCATCTACAGGGGAACAGATACGCAGTATTTT
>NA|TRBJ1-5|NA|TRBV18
CASSPVKGGSYQPQHF
TGTGCCAGCTCACCTGTTAAAGGAGGTAGCTATCAGCCCCAGCATTTT
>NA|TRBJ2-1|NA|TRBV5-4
CASSARETHEQFF
TGTGCCAGCAGCGCCCGGGAGACCCATGAGCAGTTCTTC
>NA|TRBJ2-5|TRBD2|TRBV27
CASSLSGTSPETQYF
TGTGCCAGCAGTTTATCCGGGACTAGTCCTGAGACCCAGTACTTC
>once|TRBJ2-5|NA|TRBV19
CASSRGDKSLGETQYF
TGTGCCAGTAGTCGAGGGGACAAGAGTCTCGGGGAGACCCAGTACTTC
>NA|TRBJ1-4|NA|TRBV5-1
CASSLRDSPTNEKLFF
TGCGCCAGCAGCTTGCGGGACTCCCCAACTAATGAAAAACTGTTTTTT
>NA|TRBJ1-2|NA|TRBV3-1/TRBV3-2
CASTTEGGFYGYTF
TGTGCCAGCACTACCGAAGGGGGTTTCTATGGCTACACCTTC
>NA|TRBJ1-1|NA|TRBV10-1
CASSWPEAFF
TGCGCCAGCAGCTGGCCTGAAGCTTTCTTT
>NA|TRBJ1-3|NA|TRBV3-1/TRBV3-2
CASSQDPYSGNTIYF
TGTGCCAGCAGCCAAGATCCGTACTCTGGAAACACCATATATTTT
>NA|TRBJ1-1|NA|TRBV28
CASSFQRGRNTEAFF
TGTGCCAGCAGTTTCCAGCGGGGGCGTAACACTGAAGCTTTCTTT
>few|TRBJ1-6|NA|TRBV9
CASSLGQRDSPLHF
TGTGCCAGCAGCTTAGGACAGCGGGATTCACCCCTCCACTTT
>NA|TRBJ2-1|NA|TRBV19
CASSIARNNEQFF
TGTGCCAGTAGTATAGCCAGAAACAATGAGCAGTTCTTC
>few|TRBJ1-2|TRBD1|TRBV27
CASSPGPGTGNYGYTF
TGTGCCAGCAGTCCGGGTCCCGGGACAGGGAACTATGGCTACACCTTC
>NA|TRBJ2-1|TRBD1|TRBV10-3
CAISGPRTGWDEQFF
TGTGCCATCAGTGGCCCTCGGACAGGGTGGGATGAGCAGTTCTTC
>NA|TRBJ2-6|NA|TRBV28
CAGSTGSGANVLTF
TGTGCCGGATCGACGGGCTCTGGGGCCAACGTCCTGACTTTC
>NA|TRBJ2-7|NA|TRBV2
CASSEMGLSSYEQYF
TGTGCCAGCAGTGAAATGGGCCTCAGCTCCTACGAGCAGTACTTC
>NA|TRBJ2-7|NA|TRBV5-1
CASSFSSRSYEQYF
TGCGCCAGCAGCTTCTCCAGTCGATCCTACGAGCAGTACTTC
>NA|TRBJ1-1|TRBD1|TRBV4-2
CASSHTADRVRNTEAFF
TGTGCCAGCAGCCACACCGCTGACAGGGTTCGGAACACTGAAGCTTTCTTT
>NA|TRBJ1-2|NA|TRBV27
CASSLTGGEGYTF
TGTGCCAGCAGTTTAACAGGTGGAGAGGGCTACACCTTC
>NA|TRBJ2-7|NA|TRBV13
CASSLPGGSYEQYF
TGTGCCAGCAGCTTACCCGGGGGCTCCTACGAGCAGTACTTC
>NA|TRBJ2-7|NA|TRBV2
CASRAQGEQYF
TGTGCCAGCAGGGCCCAGGGCGAGCAGTACTTC
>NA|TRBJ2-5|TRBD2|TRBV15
CATSRSSGPAKETQYF
TGTGCCACCAGCAGATCTAGCGGGCCGGCGAAAGAGACCCAGTACTTC
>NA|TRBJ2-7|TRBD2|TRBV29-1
CSVAERGVYEQYF
TGCAGCGTTGCAGAGCGGGGGGTCTACGAGCAGTACTTC
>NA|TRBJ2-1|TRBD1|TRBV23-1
CASSQSSRGQHNEQFF
TGCGCCAGCAGTCAATCTTCCAGGGGGCAGCACAATGAGCAGTTCTTC
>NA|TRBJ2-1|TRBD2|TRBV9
CASSARTSGMGNEQFF
TGTGCCAGCAGCGCGAGGACTAGCGGGATGGGCAATGAGCAGTTCTTC
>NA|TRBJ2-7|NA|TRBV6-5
CASSYSDRYPYEQYF
TGTGCCAGCAGTTACTCTGACAGGTACCCCTACGAGCAGTACTTC
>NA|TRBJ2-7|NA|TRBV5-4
CASSVTGYEQYF
TGTGCCAGCAGCGTGACAGGTTACGAGCAGTACTTC
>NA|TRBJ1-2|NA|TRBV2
CATTQGRGNYGYTF
TGTGCCACCACGCAAGGCCGGGGAAACTATGGCTACACCTTC
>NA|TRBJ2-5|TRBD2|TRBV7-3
CASRRSGSPGETQYF
TGTGCCAGCAGAAGAAGCGGGAGCCCCGGGGAGACCCAGTACTTC
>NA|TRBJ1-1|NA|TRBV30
CAWSVRVGGNTEAFF
TGTGCCTGGAGTGTACGAGTGGGGGGGAACACTGAAGCTTTCTTT
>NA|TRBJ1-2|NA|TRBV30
CAWSGGGAEYGYTF
TGTGCCTGGAGCGGAGGAGGGGCGGAATATGGCTACACCTTC
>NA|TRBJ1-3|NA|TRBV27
CASSFRRGNTIYF
TGTGCCAGCAGTTTCAGGAGGGGAAACACCATATATTTT
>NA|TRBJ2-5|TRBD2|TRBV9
CASSSTRTSGGAETQYF
TGTGCCAGCAGCTCAACTAGGACTAGCGGGGGGGCTGAGACCCAGTACTTC
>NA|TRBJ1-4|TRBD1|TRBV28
CASFSGQGDEKLFF
TGTGCCAGTTTCTCAGGGCAGGGGGATGAAAAACTGTTTTTT